Included here is one TCR beta chain sequence, with context. As yet, its antigen is unknown. These data come from a study of vaccination effects on CD4 cells after COVID-19. Study in general: Participants received two doses of either the BNT162b2 or mRNA-1273 vaccine.

Produced via immunoSEQ multiplex PCR; TCRdb's table is partial and in-frame only. Among over 50,000 clones listed, 75% to 85% were seen once. CDR1 and CDR2 from the germline V gene are LNHDA and SQIVND (reference sequence). Trimming stripped 0 bases from V and 8 bases from J, with 23 bases between. The CDR3 is 18 residues long. CD4+ T cells specific for antigen were expanded with viral peptide pools by the ViraFEST assay before sequencing. Isolating CD4+ T cells followed approximately nine days of culture. Having tested negative for nucleocapsid antibodies, the vaccine recipients showed no prior SARS-CoV-2 infection. Every well housed two million PBMC, which grew in culture alongside 10 IU/ml IL-2 and about 10 ug/ml peptides.

V and J are TRBV19 and TRBJ2-1; a weak D match, TRBD1 (5 bases). This clonotype was sampled from a human donor who received a COVID-19 vaccine. Sequenced here: CD4+ T cells from PBMCs cultured with HCoV-229E spike peptides, sampled before COVID-19 vaccination. The CDR3 bases are TGTGCCAGTAGTATAGATGGGATCAGGGTAAGGCAACGCGATGAGCAGTTCTTC. Its translation is CASSIDGIRVRQRDEQFF.